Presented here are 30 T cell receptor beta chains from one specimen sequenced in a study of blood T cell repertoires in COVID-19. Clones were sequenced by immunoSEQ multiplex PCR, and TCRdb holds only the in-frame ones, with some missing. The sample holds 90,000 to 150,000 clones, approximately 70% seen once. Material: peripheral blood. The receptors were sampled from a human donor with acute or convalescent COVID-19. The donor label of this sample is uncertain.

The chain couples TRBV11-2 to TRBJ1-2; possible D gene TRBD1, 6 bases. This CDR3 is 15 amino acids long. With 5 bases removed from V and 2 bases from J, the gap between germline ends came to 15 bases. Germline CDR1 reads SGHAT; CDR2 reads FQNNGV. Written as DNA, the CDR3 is TGTGCCAGCAGCGCCCTCAGGGGAGGGAACTATGGCTACACCTTC. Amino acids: CASSALRGGNYGYTF. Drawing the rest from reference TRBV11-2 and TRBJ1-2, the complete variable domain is EAGVAQSPRYKIIEKRQSVAFWCNPISGHATLYWYQQILGQGPKLLIQFQNNGVVDDSQLPKDRFSAERLKGVDSTLKIQPAKLEDSAVYLCASSALRGGNYGYTFGSGTRLTVV.

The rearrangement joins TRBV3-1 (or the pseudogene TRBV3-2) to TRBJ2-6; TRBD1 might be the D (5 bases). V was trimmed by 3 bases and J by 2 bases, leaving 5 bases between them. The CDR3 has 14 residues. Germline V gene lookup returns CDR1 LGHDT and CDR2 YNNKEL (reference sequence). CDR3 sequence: CASSHRAGANVLTF. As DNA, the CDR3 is TGTGCCAGCAGCCACAGGGCTGGGGCCAACGTCCTGACTTTC.

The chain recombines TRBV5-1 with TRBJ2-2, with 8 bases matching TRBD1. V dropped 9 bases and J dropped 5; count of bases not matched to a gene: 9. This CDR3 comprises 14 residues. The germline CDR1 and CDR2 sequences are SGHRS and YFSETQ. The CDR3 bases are TGCGCCATTATGGACCAGGGGGCTACCGGGGAGCTGTTTTTT. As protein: CAIMDQGATGELFF.

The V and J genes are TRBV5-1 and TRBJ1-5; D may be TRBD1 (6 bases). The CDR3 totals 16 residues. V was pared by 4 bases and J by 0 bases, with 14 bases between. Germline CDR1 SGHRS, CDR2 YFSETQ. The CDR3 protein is CASSVGTGTSNQPQHF. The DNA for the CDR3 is TGCGCCAGCAGCGTAGGTACAGGGACTAGCAATCAGCCCCAGCATTTT.

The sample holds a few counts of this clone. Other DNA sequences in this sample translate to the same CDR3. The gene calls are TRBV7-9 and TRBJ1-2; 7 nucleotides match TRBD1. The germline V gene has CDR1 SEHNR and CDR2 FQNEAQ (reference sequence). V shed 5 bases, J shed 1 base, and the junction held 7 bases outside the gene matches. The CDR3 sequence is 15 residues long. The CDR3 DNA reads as TGTGCCAGCAGCCCCCGGACAGGTTATAACTATGGCTACACCTTC. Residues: CASSPRTGYNYGYTF.

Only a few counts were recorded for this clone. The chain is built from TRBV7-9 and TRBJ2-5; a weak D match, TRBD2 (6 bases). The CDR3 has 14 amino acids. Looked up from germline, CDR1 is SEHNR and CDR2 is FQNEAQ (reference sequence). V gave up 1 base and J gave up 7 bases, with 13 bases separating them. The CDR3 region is CASSLDGDSRTQYF. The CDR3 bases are TGTGCCAGCAGCTTAGATGGGGACTCCAGGACCCAGTACTTC.

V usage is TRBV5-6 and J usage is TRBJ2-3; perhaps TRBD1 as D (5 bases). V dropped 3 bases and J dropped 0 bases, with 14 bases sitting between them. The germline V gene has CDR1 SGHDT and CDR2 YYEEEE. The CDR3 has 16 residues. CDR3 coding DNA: TGTGCCAGCAGCTCGATTGGATGGGGCAGCACAGATACGCAGTATTTT. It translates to CASSSIGWGSTDTQYF.

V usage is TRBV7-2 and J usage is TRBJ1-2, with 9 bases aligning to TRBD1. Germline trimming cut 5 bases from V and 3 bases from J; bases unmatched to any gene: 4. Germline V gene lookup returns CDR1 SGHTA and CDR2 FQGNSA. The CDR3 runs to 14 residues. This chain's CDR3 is CASSLTGGDYGYTF. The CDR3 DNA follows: TGTGCCAGCAGCCTAACAGGGGGCGACTATGGCTACACCTTC.

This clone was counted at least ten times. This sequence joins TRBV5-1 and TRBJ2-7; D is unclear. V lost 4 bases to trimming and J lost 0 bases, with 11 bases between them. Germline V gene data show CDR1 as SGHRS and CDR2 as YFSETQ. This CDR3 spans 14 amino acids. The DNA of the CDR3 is TGCGCCAGCAGCCCTGTTTCTCTCTCCTACGAGCAGTACTTC. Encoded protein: CASSPVSLSYEQYF.

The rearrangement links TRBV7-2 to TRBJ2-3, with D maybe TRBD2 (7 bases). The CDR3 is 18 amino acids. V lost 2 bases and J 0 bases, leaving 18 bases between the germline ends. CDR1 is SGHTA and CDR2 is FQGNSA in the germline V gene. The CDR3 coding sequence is TGTGCCAGCAGCTTAAGGCCGGGGGGCCTAAAAAGCACAGATACGCAGTATTTT. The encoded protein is CASSLRPGGLKSTDTQYF.

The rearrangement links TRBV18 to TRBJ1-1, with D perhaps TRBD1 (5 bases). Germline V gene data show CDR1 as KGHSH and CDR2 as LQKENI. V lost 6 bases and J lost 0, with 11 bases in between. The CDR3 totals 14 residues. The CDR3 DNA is TGTGCCAGCTCGCGACAGTCGATGAACACTGAAGCTTTCTTT. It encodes CASSRQSMNTEAFF.

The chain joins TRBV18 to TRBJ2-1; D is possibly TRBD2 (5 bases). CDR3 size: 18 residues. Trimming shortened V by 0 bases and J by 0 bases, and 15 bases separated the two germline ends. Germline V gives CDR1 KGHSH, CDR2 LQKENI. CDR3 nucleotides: TGTGCCAGCTCACCACCGTTGTGGTTGCGGGCCTCCTACAATGAGCAGTTCTTC. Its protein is CASSPPLWLRASYNEQFF.

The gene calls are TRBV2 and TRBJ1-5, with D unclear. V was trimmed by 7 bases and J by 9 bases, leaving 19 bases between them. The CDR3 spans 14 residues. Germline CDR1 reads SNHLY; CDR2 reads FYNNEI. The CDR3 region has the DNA TGTGCCAGCAAAGGCGGAGGGTTCGAGCGGCCCCAGCATTTT. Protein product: CASKGGGFERPQHF. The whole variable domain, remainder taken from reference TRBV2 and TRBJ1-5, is EPEVTQTPSHQVTQMGQEVILRCVPISNHLYFYWYRQILGQKVEFLVSFYNNEISEKSEIFDDQFSVERPDGSNFTLKIRSTKLEDSAMYFCASKGGGFERPQHFGDGTRLSIL.

The CDR3 nucleotides are TGTGCCAGCAGCTTAGGGGGCCGGAACACTGAAGCTTTCTTT. Its translation is CASSLGGRNTEAFF. The chain has TRBV7-2 and TRBJ1-1, with a weak D call TRBD1 (5 bases). The CDR3 totals 14 residues. The V end lost 1 base, the J end lost 1 base, and 7 bases lay between the germline ends. CDR1 and CDR2 from the germline V gene are SGHTA and FQGNSA. Drawing the rest from reference TRBV7-2 and TRBJ1-1, the complete variable domain is GAGVSQSPSNKVTEKGKDVELRCDPISGHTALYWYRQSLGQGLEFLIYFQGNSAPDKSGLPSDRFSAERTGGSVSTLTIQRTQQEDSAVYLCASSLGGRNTEAFFGQGTRLTVV.

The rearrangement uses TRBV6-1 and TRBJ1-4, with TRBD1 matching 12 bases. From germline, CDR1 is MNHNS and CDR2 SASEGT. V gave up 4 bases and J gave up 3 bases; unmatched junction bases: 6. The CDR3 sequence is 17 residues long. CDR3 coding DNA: TGTGCCAGCAGTGTCCGGGACAGGGGGCGATCTAATGAAAAACTGTTTTTT. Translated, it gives CASSVRDRGRSNEKLFF.

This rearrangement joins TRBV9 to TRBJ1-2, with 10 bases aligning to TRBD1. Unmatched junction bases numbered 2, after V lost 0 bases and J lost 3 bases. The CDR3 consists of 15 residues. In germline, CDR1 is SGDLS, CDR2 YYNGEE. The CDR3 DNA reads TGTGCCAGCAGCGTAGTGGGACAGGGGTACTATGGCTACACCTTC. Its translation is CASSVVGQGYYGYTF.

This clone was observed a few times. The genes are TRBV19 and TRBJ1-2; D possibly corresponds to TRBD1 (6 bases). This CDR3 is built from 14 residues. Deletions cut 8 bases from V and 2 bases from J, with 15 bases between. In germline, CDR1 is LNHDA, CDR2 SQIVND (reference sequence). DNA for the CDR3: TGTGCCAGTGGGGAGACAGGTCCCAACTATGGCTACACCTTC. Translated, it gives CASGETGPNYGYTF.

CDR3 residues: CASSLRTGGDQPQHF. CDR3 DNA sequence: TGTGCCAGCAGCTTGAGGACAGGGGGCGATCAGCCCCAGCATTTT. This sequence joins TRBV7-2 and TRBJ1-5; 11 bases are a match to TRBD1. The CDR3 has 15 amino acids. CDR1 and CDR2 (germline): SGHTA, FQGNSA. V gave up 3 bases and J gave up 5 bases; unmatched junction bases: 3. The full variable domain, its missing parts supplied by reference TRBV7-2 and TRBJ1-5, is GAGVSQSPSNKVTEKGKDVELRCDPISGHTALYWYRQSLGQGLEFLIYFQGNSAPDKSGLPSDRFSAERTGGSVSTLTIQRTQQEDSAVYLCASSLRTGGDQPQHFGDGTRLSIL.

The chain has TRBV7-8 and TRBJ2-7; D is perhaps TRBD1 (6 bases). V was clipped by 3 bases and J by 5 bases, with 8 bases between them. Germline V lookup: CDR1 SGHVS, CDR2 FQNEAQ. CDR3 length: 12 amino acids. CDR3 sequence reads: CASSFTGNEQYV. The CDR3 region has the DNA TGTGCCAGCAGCTTTACAGGGAACGAGCAGTACGTC.

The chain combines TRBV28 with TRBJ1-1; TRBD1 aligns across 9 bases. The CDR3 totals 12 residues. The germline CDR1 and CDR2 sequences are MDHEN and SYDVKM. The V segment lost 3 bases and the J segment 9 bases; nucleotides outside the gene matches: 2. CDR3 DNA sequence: TGTGCCAGCAGTTTGGACAGGGGAAAAGCTTTCTTT. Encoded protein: CASSLDRGKAFF.

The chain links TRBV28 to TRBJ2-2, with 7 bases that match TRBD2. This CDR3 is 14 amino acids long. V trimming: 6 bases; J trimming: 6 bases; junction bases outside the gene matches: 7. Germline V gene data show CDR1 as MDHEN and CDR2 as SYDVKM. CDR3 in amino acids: CASRGGRRSGELFF. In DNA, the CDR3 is TGTGCCAGCAGGGGGGGGAGGCGCTCCGGGGAGCTGTTTTTT. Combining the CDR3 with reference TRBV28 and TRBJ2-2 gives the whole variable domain DVKVTQSSRYLVKRTGEKVFLECVQDMDHENMFWYRQDPGLGLRLIYFSYDVKMKEKGDIPEGYSVSREKKERFSLILESASTNQTSMYLCASRGGRRSGELFFGEGSRLTVL.

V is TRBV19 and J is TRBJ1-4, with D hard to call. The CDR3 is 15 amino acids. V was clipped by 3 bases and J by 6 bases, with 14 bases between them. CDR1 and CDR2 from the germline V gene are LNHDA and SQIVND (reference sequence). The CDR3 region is CASSIGRRSDEKLFF. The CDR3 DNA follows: TGTGCCAGTAGTATCGGCAGGCGATCTGATGAAAAACTGTTTTTT.

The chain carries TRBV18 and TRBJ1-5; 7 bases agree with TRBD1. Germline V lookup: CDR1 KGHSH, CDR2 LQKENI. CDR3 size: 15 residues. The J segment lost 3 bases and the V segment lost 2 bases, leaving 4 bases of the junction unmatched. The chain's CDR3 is CASSPDRVNNQPQHF. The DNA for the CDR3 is TGTGCCAGCTCACCAGACAGGGTCAACAATCAGCCCCAGCATTTT.

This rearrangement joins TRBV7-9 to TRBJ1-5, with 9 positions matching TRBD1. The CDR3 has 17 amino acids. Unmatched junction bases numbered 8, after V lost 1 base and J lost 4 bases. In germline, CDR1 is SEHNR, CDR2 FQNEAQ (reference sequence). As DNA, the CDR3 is TGTGCCAGCAGCTTAGGAAAAGGACAGGGGAGGAATCAGCCCCAGCATTTT. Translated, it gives CASSLGKGQGRNQPQHF. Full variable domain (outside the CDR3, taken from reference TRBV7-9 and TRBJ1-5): DTGVSQNPRHKITKRGQNVTFRCDPISEHNRLYWYRQTLGQGPEFLTYFQNEAQLEKSRLLSDRFSAERPKGSFSTLEIQRTEQGDSAMYLCASSLGKGQGRNQPQHFGDGTRLSIL.

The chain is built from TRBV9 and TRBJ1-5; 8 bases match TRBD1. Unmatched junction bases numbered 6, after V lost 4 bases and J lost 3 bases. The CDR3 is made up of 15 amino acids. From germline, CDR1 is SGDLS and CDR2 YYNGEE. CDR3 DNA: TGTGCCAGCAGCCAAAACCAGGGGGCCAATCAGCCCCAGCATTTT. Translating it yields CASSQNQGANQPQHF.

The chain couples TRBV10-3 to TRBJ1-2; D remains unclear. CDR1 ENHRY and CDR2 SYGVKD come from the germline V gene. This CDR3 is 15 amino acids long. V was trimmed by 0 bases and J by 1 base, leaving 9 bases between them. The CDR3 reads CAISESGTLNYGYTF. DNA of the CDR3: TGTGCCATCAGTGAGTCTGGCACCCTTAACTATGGCTACACCTTC.

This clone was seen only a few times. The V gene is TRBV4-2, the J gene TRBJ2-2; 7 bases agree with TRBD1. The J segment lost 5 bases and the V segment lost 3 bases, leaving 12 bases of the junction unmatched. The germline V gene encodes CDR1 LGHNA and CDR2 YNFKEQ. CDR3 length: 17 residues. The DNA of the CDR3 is TGTGCCAGCAGCCAGAGGGCCCGGGACAGCGCAACCGGGGAGCTGTTTTTT. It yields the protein CASSQRARDSATGELFF.

The CDR3 here is CASSESTGEGYGYTF. CDR3 sequence (DNA): TGCGCCAGCAGTGAGTCGACAGGGGAAGGCTATGGCTACACCTTC. The V call is TRBV10-2, the J call TRBJ1-2, with TRBD1 identical over 8 bases. The junction had 4 bases not matched to a gene; V was cut back by 0 bases and J by 4 bases. The germline V gene encodes CDR1 WSHSY and CDR2 SAAADI. The CDR3 extends over 15 amino acids.

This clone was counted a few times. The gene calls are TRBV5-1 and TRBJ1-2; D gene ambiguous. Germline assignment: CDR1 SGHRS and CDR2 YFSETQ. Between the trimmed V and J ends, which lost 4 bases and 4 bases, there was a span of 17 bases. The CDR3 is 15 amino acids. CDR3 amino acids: CASSPREGIAYGYTF. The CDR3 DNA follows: TGCGCCAGCAGCCCCCGGGAAGGGATAGCCTATGGCTACACCTTC.

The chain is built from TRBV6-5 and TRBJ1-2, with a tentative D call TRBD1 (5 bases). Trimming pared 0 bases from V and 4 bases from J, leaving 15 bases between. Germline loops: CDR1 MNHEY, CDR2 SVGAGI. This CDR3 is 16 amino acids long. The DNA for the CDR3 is TGTGCCAGCAGTTACTCCTCCGAGACAGCCATCTATGGCTACACCTTC. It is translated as CASSYSSETAIYGYTF.